What follows describes a single TCR beta chain. This clonotype was observed a few times. This clone's antigen is unknown. Base-call qualities are not available, and no considerably larger clone is one nucleotide away. The treatment or condition label for this specimen denotes: in vitro stimulation with specific CMV peptide epitopes to enrich CMV-specific T cells. The sequencing machine was an Illumina HiSeq 1500. Using fastp at Q25 and MiXCR, TCRdb reprocessed the public reads and kept productive beta chains. Entries are consolidated by CDR3 protein sequence, retaining the most common genes and DNA. The sample table holds approximately 65,000 distinct CDR3 sequences, of which around 20% were seen once. The top ten clonotypes cover roughly two thirds of the sample. This specimen comes from a study of T cell repertoires in cytomegalovirus infection (dated by TCRdb to between 2018 and 2020). Background for the entire study: Alongside well-studied HLA-B-restricted epitopes, the peptide stimulations were aimed at recently identified HLA-C-restricted CMV epitopes, whose presentation resists viral immunomodulation. The HLA type of each donor mattered for the analysis, because public TCR beta signatures pointed to carriage of CMV infection along with the matching HLA type.

From cysteine to phenylalanine, the CDR3 is 16 amino acids long. Solely the CDR3 DNA is kept, with 48 bases framed from the first base. The junction shows trimming of 4 bases on V and 4 bases on J, plus 18 bases between the germline ends. CDR1 and CDR2 are read off the germline V gene as SGHTA and FQGNSA. Study-wide conclusions, independent of this receptor: The ex vivo response was dominated by HLA-C-restricted CMV-specific TCR beta clonotypes, which also provided the single most frequent clonotype in two of eight donors. In both this cohort and an independent 352-donor cohort, the cumulative frequency of public TCR beta family members distinguished carriers of CMV infection plus the relevant HLA type.

This TCR was recovered from a human donor in good health (CMV status not recorded). Some clones in this sample may be carry-over from other donors' samples. This receptor chain uses TRBV7-2 and TRBJ2-3; TRBD2 is a possible D gene, resting on 7 matching bases. The specimen comprised CD8+ T cells from cultured PBMCs, sampled from culture after CMV antigen stimulation. The DNA sequence is given as TGTGCCAGCAGCTCCCACCGGGACGGGGGGCCAGATACGCAGTATTTT. This is translated as CASSSHRDGGPDTQYF.